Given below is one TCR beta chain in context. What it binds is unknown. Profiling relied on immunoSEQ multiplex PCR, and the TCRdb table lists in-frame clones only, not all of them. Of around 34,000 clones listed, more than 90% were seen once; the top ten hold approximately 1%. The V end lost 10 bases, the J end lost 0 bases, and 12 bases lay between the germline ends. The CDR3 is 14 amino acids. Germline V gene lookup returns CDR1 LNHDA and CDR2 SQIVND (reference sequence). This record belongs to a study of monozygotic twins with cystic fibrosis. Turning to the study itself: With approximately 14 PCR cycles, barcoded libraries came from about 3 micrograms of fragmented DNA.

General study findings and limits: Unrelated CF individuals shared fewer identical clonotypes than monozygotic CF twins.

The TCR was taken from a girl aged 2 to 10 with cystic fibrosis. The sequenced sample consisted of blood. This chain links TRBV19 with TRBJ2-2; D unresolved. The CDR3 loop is CATEELPNTGELFF. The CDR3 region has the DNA TGTGCCACCGAGGAACTCCCGAACACCGGGGAGCTGTTTTTT. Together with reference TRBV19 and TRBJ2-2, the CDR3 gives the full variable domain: DGGITQSPKYLFRKEGQNVTLSCEQNLNHDAMYWYRQDPGQGLRLIYYSQIVNDFQKGDIAEGYSVSREKKESFPLTVTSAQKNPTAFYLCATEELPNTGELFFGEGSRLTVL.